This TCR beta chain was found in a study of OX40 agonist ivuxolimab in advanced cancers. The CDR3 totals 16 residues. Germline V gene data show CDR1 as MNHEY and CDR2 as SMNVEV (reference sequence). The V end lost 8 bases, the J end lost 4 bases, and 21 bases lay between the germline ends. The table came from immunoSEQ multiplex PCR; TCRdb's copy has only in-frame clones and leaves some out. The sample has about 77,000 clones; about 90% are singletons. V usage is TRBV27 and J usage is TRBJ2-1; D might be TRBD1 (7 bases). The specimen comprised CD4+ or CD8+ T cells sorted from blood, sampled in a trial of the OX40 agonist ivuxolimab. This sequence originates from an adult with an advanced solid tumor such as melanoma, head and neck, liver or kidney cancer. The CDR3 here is CASLSLRGTEYNEQFF. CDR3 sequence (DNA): TGTGCCAGCTTAAGCCTCCGCGGGACAGAATACAATGAGCAGTTCTTC.